These 24 T cell receptor beta chains share one sample of origin, sequenced in a study of T cells after somatic rescue of genetic block. The method was immunoSEQ multiplex PCR; TCRdb's version includes in-frame clones alone and lacks a portion of them. The data contain approximately 100,000 clones, 80% to 90% of them singletons. The sequencing input was peripheral blood mononuclear cells (PBMCs). These receptors originate from a woman aged 18-29 years.

The V call is TRBV7-9, the J call TRBJ1-2; possible D gene TRBD1, 5 bases. Trimming pared 5 bases from V and 2 bases from J, leaving 18 bases between. CDR1 is SEHNR, CDR2 FQNEAQ, per germline (reference sequence). The CDR3 spans 16 residues. Here the CDR3 reads CASSLQDIRANYGYTF. Written as DNA, the CDR3 is TGTGCCAGCAGCCTACAGGATATCAGGGCCAACTATGGCTACACCTTC.

This clone was seen only a few times. The CDR3 DNA reads TGTGCCAGCAGCCAAGATCAGGGACTAGCGGGATTTAGGAGCTCCTACGAGCAGTACTTC. Protein product: CASSQDQGLAGFRSSYEQYF. This rearrangement joins TRBV4-2 to TRBJ2-7; TRBD2 matches 13 bases. This CDR3 spans 20 amino acids. J gave up 0 bases and V 0 bases, and 11 bases lay outside the gene matches. The V gene's germline CDR1 is LGHNA and CDR2 YNFKEQ.

The J gene is TRBJ1-2, the V gene TRBV5-6; D is ambiguous. The CDR3 totals 14 residues. Germline V gene lookup returns CDR1 SGHDT and CDR2 YYEEEE. Trimming took off 4 bases at V and 6 bases at J, with 16 bases between the two ends. The CDR3 nucleotides are TGTGCCAGCAGCCCCGGCAATCACTGGGATGGCTACACCTTC. Translation: CASSPGNHWDGYTF.

This sequence joins TRBV5-1 and TRBJ2-5; D unclear. This CDR3 region has 12 residues. Germline loops: CDR1 SGHRS, CDR2 YFSETQ. V was shortened by 0 bases and J by 4 bases, with 4 bases between the two germline ends. The CDR3: CASSLGAETQYF. The CDR3 region has the DNA TGCGCCAGCAGCTTGGGGGCAGAGACCCAGTACTTC.

This chain connects TRBV19 to TRBJ2-3, with no clear D. Trimming took 8 bases from V and 2 from J, leaving 11 bases between them. The germline CDR1 and CDR2 sequences are LNHDA and SQIVND (reference sequence). The CDR3 length is 13 residues. CDR3 region: CASLGYNTDTQYF. CDR3 DNA: TGTGCCAGTTTAGGATATAACACAGATACGCAGTATTTT. The variable domain in full, completed from reference TRBV19 and TRBJ2-3, reads DGGITQSPKYLFRKEGQNVTLSCEQNLNHDAMYWYRQDPGQGLRLIYYSQIVNDFQKGDIAEGYSVSREKKESFPLTVTSAQKNPTAFYLCASLGYNTDTQYFGPGTRLTVL.

The rearrangement links TRBV10-3 to TRBJ1-1, with 9 bases fitting TRBD1. CDR3 size: 13 residues. After removal of 6 bases from V and 7 bases from J, the junction contained 6 bases not matched to a gene. Germline-derived CDR1 and CDR2 are ENHRY and SYGVKD. CDR3 bases: TGTGCCATCAGCGTGGGACAGGGAGATGAAGCTTTCTTT. Translated, it gives CAISVGQGDEAFF.

The gene calls are TRBV4-3 and TRBJ2-6, with 10 bases aligning to TRBD1. CDR1 and CDR2 from the germline V gene are LGHNA and YSLEER. V shed 5 bases and J 1 base; nucleotides not matched to a gene: 5. CDR3 length equals 17 residues. In DNA form, the CDR3 reads TGCGCCAGCAGCGTAGGGGACAGGGGATCTGGGGCCAACGTCCTGACTTTC. It translates to CASSVGDRGSGANVLTF.

This chain links TRBV30 with TRBJ1-2; D is ambiguous. The germline V and J ends were trimmed by 0 bases and 0 bases, with 14 bases remaining between them. Germline loops: CDR1 GTSNPN, CDR2 SVGIG (reference sequence). This CDR3 contains 16 residues. In DNA, the CDR3 is TGTGCCTGGAGTGTAGGCCGGTCTTTTGCTAACTATGGCTACACCTTC. The encoded protein is CAWSVGRSFANYGYTF.

This clone was seen once. A junction end diverges from the germline sequence, so it may reflect a read error. The rearrangement uses TRBV11-2 and TRBJ1-4; D remains unclear. The CDR3 runs to 16 residues. The germline V gene has CDR1 SGHAT and CDR2 FQNNGV. Here the CDR3 DNA reads TGTGCCAGCAGGTTAGGGTTGACGGGAGATAATGAAAAACTGTTTTTT. Its protein product is CASRLGLTGDNEKLFF.

V gene TRBV19 combines with J gene TRBJ1-4, with 7 bases lining up with TRBD1. Germline V CDR1 and CDR2: LNHDA, SQIVND (reference sequence). With V trimmed by 6 bases and J by 3 bases, 10 bases remained unmatched. The CDR3 sequence is 16 residues long. The chain's CDR3 is CASRAPTGTANEKLFF. CDR3 DNA sequence: TGTGCCAGTAGAGCCCCAACCGGGACAGCTAATGAAAAACTGTTTTTT.

The chain is built from TRBV7-6 and TRBJ2-1; D tentatively fits TRBD1 or TRBD2 (5 bases each). Germline V gives CDR1 SGHVS, CDR2 FNYEAQ. CDR3 length equals 16 residues. Trimming shortened V by 2 bases and J by 0 bases, and 11 bases separated the two germline ends. The CDR3 is CASSLTGLRSYNEQFF. For the CDR3, the DNA is TGTGCCAGCAGCTTAACGGGGCTACGCTCCTACAATGAGCAGTTCTTC. The full variable domain, completed using reference TRBV7-6 and TRBJ2-1, is GAGVSQSPRYKVTKRGQDVALRCDPISGHVSLYWYRQALGQGPEFLTYFNYEAQQDKSGLPNDRFSAERPEGSISTLTIQRTEQRDSAMYRCASSLTGLRSYNEQFFGPGTRLTVL.

This clone was picked up one time. This rearrangement joins TRBV27 to TRBJ2-7; 10 bases match TRBD1. This CDR3 has 16 amino acids. V lost 0 bases and J lost 3; bases outside the gene matches: 5. Germline CDR1 MNHEY, CDR2 SMNVEV (reference sequence). The DNA for the CDR3 is TGTGCCAGCAGTTTATCCGAAGGGACAGGGGTCTACGAGCAGTACTTC. Its protein product is CASSLSEGTGVYEQYF.

This chain connects TRBV5-1 to TRBJ2-6; D remains unclear. The CDR3 is 19 amino acids. V dropped 0 bases and J dropped 2 bases, with 18 bases sitting between them. Germline values: CDR1 SGHRS, CDR2 YFSETQ. The CDR3 sequence is CASSLEAGYLPTGANVLTF. Here the CDR3 DNA reads TGCGCCAGCAGCTTGGAGGCAGGTTACCTCCCAACTGGGGCCAACGTCCTGACTTTC.

The genes are TRBV5-1 and TRBJ1-2; 7 bases fit TRBD1. This CDR3 comprises 14 residues. Germline assignment: CDR1 SGHRS and CDR2 YFSETQ. V dropped 4 bases and J dropped 0; count of bases not matched to a gene: 3. CDR3 region: CASSLTGSNYGYTF. The CDR3 DNA follows: TGCGCCAGCAGCCTGACAGGGTCTAACTATGGCTACACCTTC.

V usage is TRBV6-1 and J usage is TRBJ1-5; the match to TRBD1 covers 10 bases. In germline, CDR1 is MNHNS, CDR2 SASEGT. The CDR3 spans 16 residues. V was clipped by 2 bases and J by 7 bases; unmatched bases: 8. The CDR3 coding sequence is TGTGCCAGCAGTGAAAGGGACAGGGGACAGCGGCAGCCCCAGCATTTT. Its translation: CASSERDRGQRQPQHF.

The chain is built from TRBV7-9 and TRBJ2-1, with 12 bases fitting TRBD2. V lost 4 bases, J lost 10 bases, and 8 bases stayed unmatched. Germline V gives CDR1 SEHNR, CDR2 FQNEAQ (reference sequence). This CDR3 spans 15 amino acids. Written as DNA, the CDR3 is TGTGCCAGCAGCTCTAGCGGGAGGGGGAGCCCGGAGCAGTTCTTC. Translated: CASSSSGRGSPEQFF.

Only a few counts were recorded for this clone. V and J are TRBV7-9 and TRBJ2-5, with D possibly being TRBD1 or TRBD2 (5 bases each). CDR3 length: 11 residues. CDR1 is SEHNR and CDR2 is FQNEAQ in the germline V gene (reference sequence). V was cut by 5 bases and J by 9 bases, with 10 bases left in between. Here the CDR3 reads CASSLGEAQYF. CDR3 nucleotide sequence: TGTGCCAGCAGCCTGGGGGAAGCCCAGTACTTC.

This chain joins TRBV6-5 and TRBJ1-1, with D unresolved. Per the germline V gene, CDR1 is MNHEY and CDR2 is SVGAGI. The CDR3 runs to 12 residues. Trimming removed 5 bases at V and 5 bases at J, with 9 bases between. The DNA of the CDR3 is TGTGCCAGCAGTCCGACCCAGACTGAAGCTTTCTTT. This sequence encodes CASSPTQTEAFF.

The count of this clone is one. The genes are TRBV28 and TRBJ2-7; maybe TRBD1 (5 bases). Trimming cost V 6 bases and J 5 bases, with 14 bases left between them. Germline-derived CDR1 and CDR2 are MDHEN and SYDVKM. This CDR3 is 13 amino acids long. The CDR3 DNA reads as TGTGCCAGCAGGGATCAGGGATCCAACGAGCAGTACTTC. Its protein product is CASRDQGSNEQYF.

The rearrangement links TRBV29-1 to TRBJ2-2; TRBD1 might be the D (5 bases). In germline, CDR1 is SQVTM, CDR2 ANQGSEA. CDR3 length: 15 amino acids. Trimming removed 2 bases from V and 4 bases from J, with 14 bases in between. DNA of the CDR3: TGCAGCGTTGAACTCCTTAGGGGAATCACCGGGGAGCTGTTTTTT. Its protein product is CSVELLRGITGELFF.

As for this clone: The limits of the CDR3 on the DNA are not certain, so only TCRdb's listed CDR3 is given. The chain's CDR3 is CASRPTGLVKNCFF. The chain combines TRBV28 with TRBJ1-4; TRBD1 is the table's D call, not checked against the DNA. In germline, CDR1 is MDHEN, CDR2 SYDVKM. The CDR3 has 14 amino acids, counting both end residues.

The chain combines TRBV2 with TRBJ2-7, with TRBD1 identical over 8 bases. The CDR3 contains 15 residues. V dropped 6 bases and J dropped 0; count of bases not matched to a gene: 7. Germline V CDR1 and CDR2: SNHLY, FYNNEI. The CDR3 spells CASSGTGGSSYEQYF. CDR3 DNA: TGTGCCAGCAGCGGAACAGGGGGTAGCTCCTACGAGCAGTACTTC.

This clone showed up just once. The rearrangement uses TRBV29-1 and TRBJ1-4; the D gene is possibly TRBD1 (5 bases). With 7 bases removed from V and 0 bases from J, the gap between germline ends came to 9 bases. The V gene's germline CDR1 is SQVTM and CDR2 ANQGSEA. CDR3 length equals 13 residues. CDR3 nucleotides: TGCAGCGCCGGGGCATCAACTAATGAAAAACTGTTTTTT. This encodes CSAGASTNEKLFF. Complete variable domain (other parts from reference TRBV29-1 and TRBJ1-4): SAVISQKPSRDICQRGTSLTIQCQVDSQVTMMFWYRQQPGQSLTLIATANQGSEATYESGFVIDKFPISRPNLTFSTLTVSNMSPEDSSIYLCSAGASTNEKLFFGSGTQLSVL.

V usage is TRBV4-1 and J usage is TRBJ2-1; D possibly corresponds to TRBD2 (6 bases). Germline CDR1 reads MGHRA; CDR2 reads YSYEKL. The CDR3 is 20 residues long. V lost 0 bases and J 2 bases, leaving 23 bases between the germline ends. The CDR3 sequence is CASSQDHPFERVVPYNEQFF. DNA of the CDR3: TGCGCCAGCAGCCAAGATCACCCCTTCGAGCGGGTTGTTCCCTACAATGAGCAGTTCTTC.